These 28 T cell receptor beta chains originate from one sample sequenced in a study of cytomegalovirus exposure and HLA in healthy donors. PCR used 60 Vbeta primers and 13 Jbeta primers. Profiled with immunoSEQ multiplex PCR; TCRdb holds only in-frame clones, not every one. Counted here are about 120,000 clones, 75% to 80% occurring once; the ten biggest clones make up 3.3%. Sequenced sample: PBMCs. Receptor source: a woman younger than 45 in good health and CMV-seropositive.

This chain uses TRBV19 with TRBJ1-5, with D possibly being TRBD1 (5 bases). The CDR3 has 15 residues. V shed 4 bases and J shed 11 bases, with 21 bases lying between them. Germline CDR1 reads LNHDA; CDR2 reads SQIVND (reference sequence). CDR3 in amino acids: CASSREGRGVIAQHF. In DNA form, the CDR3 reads TGTGCCAGTAGTAGGGAGGGGCGAGGGGTAATAGCCCAGCATTTT. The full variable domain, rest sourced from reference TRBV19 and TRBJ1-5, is DGGITQSPKYLFRKEGQNVTLSCEQNLNHDAMYWYRQDPGQGLRLIYYSQIVNDFQKGDIAEGYSVSREKKESFPLTVTSAQKNPTAFYLCASSREGRGVIAQHFGDGTRLSIL.

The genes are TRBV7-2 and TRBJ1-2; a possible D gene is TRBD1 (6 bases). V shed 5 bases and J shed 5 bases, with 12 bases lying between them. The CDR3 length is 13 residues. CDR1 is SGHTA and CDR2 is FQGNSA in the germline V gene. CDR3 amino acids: CASSPTGGYGYTF. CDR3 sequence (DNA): TGTGCCAGCAGCCCGACAGGAGGTTATGGCTACACCTTC.

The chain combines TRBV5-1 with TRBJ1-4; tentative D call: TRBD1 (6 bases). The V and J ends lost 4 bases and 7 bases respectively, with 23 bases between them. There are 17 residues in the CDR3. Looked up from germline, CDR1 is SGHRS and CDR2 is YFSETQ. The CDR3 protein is CASSPGGTSGVGEKLFF. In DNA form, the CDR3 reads TGCGCCAGCAGCCCTGGGGGTACTTCAGGGGTCGGTGAAAAACTGTTTTTT.

The CDR3 spells CASSLRPPDRAEETQYF. In DNA form, the CDR3 reads TGTGCCAGCAGCTTAAGGCCTCCGGACAGGGCGGAAGAGACCCAGTACTTC. The genes are TRBV7-2 and TRBJ2-5; 8 nucleotides match TRBD1. Unmatched junction bases numbered 11, after V lost 2 bases and J lost 3 bases. The germline gives CDR1 SGHTA, CDR2 FQGNSA. CDR3 size: 17 residues.

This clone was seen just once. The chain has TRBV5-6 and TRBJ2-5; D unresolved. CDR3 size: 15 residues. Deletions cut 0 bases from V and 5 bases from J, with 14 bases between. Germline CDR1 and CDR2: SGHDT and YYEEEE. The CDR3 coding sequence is TGTGCCAGCAGCTTGGTCGCCTCCGGTCGGGAGACCCAGTACTTC. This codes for CASSLVASGRETQYF. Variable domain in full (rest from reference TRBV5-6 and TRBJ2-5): DAGVTQSPTHLIKTRGQQVTLRCSPKSGHDTVSWYQQALGQGPQFIFQYYEEEERQRGNFPDRFSGHQFPNYSSELNVNALLLGDSALYLCASSLVASGRETQYFGPGTRLLVL.

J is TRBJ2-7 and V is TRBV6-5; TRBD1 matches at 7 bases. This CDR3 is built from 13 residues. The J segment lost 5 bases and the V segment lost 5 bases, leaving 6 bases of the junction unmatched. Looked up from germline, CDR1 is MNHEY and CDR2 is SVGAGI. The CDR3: CASSPLTGNEQYF. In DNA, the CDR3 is TGTGCCAGCAGTCCTCTGACAGGGAACGAGCAGTACTTC.

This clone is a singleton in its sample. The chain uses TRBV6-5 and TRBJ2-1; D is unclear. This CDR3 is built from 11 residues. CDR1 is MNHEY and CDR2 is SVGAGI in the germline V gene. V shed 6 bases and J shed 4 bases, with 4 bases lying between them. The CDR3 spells CASREYNEQFF. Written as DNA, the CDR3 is TGTGCCAGCAGGGAGTACAATGAGCAGTTCTTC.

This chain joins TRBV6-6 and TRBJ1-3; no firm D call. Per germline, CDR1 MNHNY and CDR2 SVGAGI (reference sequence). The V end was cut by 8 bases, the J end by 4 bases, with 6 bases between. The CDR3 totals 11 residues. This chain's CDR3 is CASVSGNTIYF. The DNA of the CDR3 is TGTGCCAGCGTGAGCGGAAACACCATATATTTT.

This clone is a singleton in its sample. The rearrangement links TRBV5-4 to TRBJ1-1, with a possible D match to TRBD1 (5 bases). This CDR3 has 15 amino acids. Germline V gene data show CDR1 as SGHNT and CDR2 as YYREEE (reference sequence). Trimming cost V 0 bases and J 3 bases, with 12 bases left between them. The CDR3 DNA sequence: TGTGCCAGCAGCTTGGCCCCGGGGGTCGACACTGAAGCTTTCTTT. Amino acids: CASSLAPGVDTEAFF. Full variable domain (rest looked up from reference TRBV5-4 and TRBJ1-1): ETGVTQSPTHLIKTRGQQVTLRCSSQSGHNTVSWYQQALGQGPQFIFQYYREEENGRGNFPPRFSGLQFPNYSSELNVNALELDDSALYLCASSLAPGVDTEAFFGQGTRLTVV.

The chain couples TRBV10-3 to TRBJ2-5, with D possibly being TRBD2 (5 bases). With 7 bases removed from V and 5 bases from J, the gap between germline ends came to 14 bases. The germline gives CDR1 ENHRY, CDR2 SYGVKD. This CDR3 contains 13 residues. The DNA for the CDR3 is TGTGCCATCAACCGCAAACCGGGGGAGACCCAGTACTTC. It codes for CAINRKPGETQYF.

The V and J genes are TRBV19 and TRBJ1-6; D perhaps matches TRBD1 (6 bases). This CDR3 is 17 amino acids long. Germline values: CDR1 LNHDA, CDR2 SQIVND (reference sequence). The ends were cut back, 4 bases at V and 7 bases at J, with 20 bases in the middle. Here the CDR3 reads CASSTRNLQGRNSPLHF. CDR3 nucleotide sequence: TGTGCCAGTAGTACGCGAAACCTACAGGGAAGAAATTCACCCCTCCACTTT.

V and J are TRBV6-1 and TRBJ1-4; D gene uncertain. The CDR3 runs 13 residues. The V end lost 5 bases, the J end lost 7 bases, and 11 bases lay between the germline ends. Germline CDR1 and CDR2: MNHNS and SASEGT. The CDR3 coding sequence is TGTGCCAGCAGTAGAGGGAGGGTTGAAAAACTGTTTTTT. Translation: CASSRGRVEKLFF.

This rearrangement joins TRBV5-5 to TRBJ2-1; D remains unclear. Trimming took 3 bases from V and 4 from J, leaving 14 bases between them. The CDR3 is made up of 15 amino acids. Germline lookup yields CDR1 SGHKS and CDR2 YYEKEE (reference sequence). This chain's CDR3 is CASSYEAETYNEQFF. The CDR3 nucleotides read TGTGCCAGCAGCTACGAGGCGGAAACTTACAATGAGCAGTTCTTC.

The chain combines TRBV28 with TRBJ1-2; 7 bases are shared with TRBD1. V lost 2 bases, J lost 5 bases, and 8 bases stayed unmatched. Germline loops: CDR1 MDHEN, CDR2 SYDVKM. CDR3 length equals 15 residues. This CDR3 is CASSLRYTGVYGYTF. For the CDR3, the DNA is TGTGCCAGCAGTTTAAGGTATACAGGGGTTTATGGCTACACCTTC.

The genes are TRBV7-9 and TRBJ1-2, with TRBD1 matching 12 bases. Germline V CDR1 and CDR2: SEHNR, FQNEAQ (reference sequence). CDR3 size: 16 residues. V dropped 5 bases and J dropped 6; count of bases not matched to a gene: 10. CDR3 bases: TGTGCCAGCAGCCATGGGACAGGGGGCCAGTCGAATGGCTACACCTTC. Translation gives CASSHGTGGQSNGYTF.

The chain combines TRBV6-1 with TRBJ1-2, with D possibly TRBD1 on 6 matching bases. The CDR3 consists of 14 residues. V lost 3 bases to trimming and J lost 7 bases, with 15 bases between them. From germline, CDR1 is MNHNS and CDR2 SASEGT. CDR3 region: CASSDGGRSVGYTF. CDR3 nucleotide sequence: TGTGCCAGCAGTGACGGGGGGCGAAGCGTTGGCTACACCTTC.

This CDR3 is CASSLAGGQETQYF. In DNA form, the CDR3 reads TGCGCCAGCAGCTTAGCGGGGGGGCAAGAGACCCAGTACTTC. The chain has TRBV5-1 and TRBJ2-5; 10 bases match TRBD2. After removal of 2 bases from V and 2 bases from J, the junction contained 0 bases not matched to a gene. The CDR3 has 14 amino acids. Germline V lookup: CDR1 SGHRS, CDR2 YFSETQ.

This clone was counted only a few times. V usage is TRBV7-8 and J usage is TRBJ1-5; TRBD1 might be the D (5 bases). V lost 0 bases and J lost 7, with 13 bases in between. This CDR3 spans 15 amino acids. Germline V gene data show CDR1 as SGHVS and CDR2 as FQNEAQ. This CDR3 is CASSLAGEGSQPQHF. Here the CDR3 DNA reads TGTGCCAGCAGCTTAGCAGGGGAGGGGAGCCAGCCCCAGCATTTT.

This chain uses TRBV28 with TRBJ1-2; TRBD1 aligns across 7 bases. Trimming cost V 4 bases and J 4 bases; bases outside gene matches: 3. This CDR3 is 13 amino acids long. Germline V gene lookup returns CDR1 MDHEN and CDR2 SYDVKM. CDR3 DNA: TGTGCCAGCAGTTCCGGGACAGTCTATGGCTACACCTTC. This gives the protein CASSSGTVYGYTF.

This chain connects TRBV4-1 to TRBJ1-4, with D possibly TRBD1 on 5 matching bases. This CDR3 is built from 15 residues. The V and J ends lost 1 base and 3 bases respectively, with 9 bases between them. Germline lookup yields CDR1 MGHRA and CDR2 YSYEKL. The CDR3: CASSQGGVSNEKLFF. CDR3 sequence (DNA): TGCGCCAGCAGCCAAGGGGGGGTGTCTAATGAAAAACTGTTTTTT.

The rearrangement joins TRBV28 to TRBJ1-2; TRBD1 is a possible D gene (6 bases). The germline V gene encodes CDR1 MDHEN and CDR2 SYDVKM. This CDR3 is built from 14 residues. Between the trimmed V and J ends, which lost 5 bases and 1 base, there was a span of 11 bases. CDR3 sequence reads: CASSPGQINYGYTF. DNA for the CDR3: TGTGCCAGCAGTCCCGGACAGATTAACTATGGCTACACCTTC.

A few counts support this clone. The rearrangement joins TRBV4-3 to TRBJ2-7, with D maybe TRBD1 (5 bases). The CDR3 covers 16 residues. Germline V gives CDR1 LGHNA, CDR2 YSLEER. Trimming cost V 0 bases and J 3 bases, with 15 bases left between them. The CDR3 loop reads CASSQDAAGNNYEQYF. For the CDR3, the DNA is TGCGCCAGCAGCCAAGATGCTGCAGGGAATAACTACGAGCAGTACTTC.

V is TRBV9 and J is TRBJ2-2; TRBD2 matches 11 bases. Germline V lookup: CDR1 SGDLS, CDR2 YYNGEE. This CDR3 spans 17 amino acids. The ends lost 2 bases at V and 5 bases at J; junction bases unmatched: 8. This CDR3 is CASSVLAGGQGTGELFF. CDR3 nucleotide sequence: TGTGCCAGCAGCGTGCTAGCGGGGGGCCAGGGGACCGGGGAGCTGTTTTTT.

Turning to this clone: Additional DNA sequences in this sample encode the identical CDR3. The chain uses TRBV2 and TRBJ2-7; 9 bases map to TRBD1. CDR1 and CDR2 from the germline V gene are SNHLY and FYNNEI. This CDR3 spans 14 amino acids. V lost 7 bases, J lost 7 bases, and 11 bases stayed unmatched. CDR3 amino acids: CASTPGQGVNEQYF. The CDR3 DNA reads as TGTGCCAGCACTCCGGGACAGGGTGTTAATGAGCAGTACTTC.

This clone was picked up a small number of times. As DNA, the CDR3 is TGCGCCAGCAGCTCAGAGGGTATGAACACTGAAGCTTTCTTT. It codes for CASSSEGMNTEAFF. The chain uses TRBV5-1 and TRBJ1-1; D is uncertain. The CDR3 length is 14 residues. The germline gives CDR1 SGHRS, CDR2 YFSETQ. V lost 3 bases and J lost 0, with 9 bases in between. Drawing the rest from reference TRBV5-1 and TRBJ1-1, the complete variable domain is KAGVTQTPRYLIKTRGQQVTLSCSPISGHRSVSWYQQTPGQGLQFLFEYFSETQRNKGNFPGRFSGRQFSNSRSEMNVSTLELGDSALYLCASSSEGMNTEAFFGQGTRLTVV.

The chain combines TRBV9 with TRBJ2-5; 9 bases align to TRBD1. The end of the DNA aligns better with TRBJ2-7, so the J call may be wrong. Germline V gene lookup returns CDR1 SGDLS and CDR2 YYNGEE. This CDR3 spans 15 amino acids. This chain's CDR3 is CASSITGQGNYEQYF. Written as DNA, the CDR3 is TGTGCCAGCAGCATCACGGGACAGGGAAACTACGAGCAGTACTTC.

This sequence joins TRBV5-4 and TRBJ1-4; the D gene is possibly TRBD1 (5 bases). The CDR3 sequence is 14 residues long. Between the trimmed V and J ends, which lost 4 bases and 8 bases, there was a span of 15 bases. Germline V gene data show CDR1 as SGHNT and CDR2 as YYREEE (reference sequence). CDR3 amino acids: CASSDGTWGEKLFF. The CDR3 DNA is TGTGCCAGCAGCGACGGGACTTGGGGGGAAAAACTGTTTTTT.

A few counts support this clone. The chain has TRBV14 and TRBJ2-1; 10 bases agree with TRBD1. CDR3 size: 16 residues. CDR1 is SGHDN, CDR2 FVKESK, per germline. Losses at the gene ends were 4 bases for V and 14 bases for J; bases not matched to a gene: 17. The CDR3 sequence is CASSPYTRTGGTPKFF. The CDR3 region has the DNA TGTGCCAGCAGCCCGTATACCCGGACAGGGGGAACACCGAAGTTCTTC.